The sequence of this T cell receptor beta chain was determined in a study of blood T cell repertoires in COVID-19. Study information: The United States, Italy and Spain were the sources of the acute and convalescent COVID-19 samples. PBMCs, B-cell-depleted T cells, or T cells were the source of the cDNA or gDNA that made up the material.

Looked up from germline, CDR1 is LGHNA and CDR2 is YNFKEQ. The CDR3 is 16 residues long. With 1 base removed from V and 3 bases from J, the gap between germline ends came to 15 bases. In the authors' workflow: Estimates of nucleated cell counts were drawn from the amplification of reference gene primers. Method: immunoSEQ multiplex PCR; TCRdb's copy keeps in-frame clones and lacks some. V and J calls and clone size are those listed in that table; D and trimming were worked out from the DNA. The sample comprises approximately 140,000 clones, approximately 82% of which are singletons, and about 16% rests with the top ten.

The clonotype was recovered from a human donor with acute or convalescent COVID-19. The donor label of this sample is uncertain. The gene calls are TRBV4-2 and TRBJ1-2; maybe TRBD1 (5 bases). Sequencing input: peripheral blood. CDR3 region: CASSQGGRGVDYGYTF. The CDR3 DNA reads TGTGCCAGCAGCCAAGGAGGGCGGGGGGTGGACTATGGCTACACCTTC.